This T cell receptor beta chain originates from a study of identical twins (dated by TCRdb to about 2016). In the study overall: TCR alpha and beta repertoires from monozygotic twins, unrelated adults of various ages and cord blood were deep-sequenced to test whether fetal clonotypes persist. Replicate twin experiments were performed at different times using different library preparation protocols to rule out contamination. The study at large found these results: Because the same donors could not be followed over many years, the conclusions depended on cross-sectional statistical analysis. Recombination models systematically underestimated out-of-frame TCR alpha sharing in monozygotic twins but agreed with sharing between unrelated individuals. Compared with coincidental sharing between unrelated individuals, out-of-frame TCR alpha sequences shared between twins had an excess of sequences with low generation probability. Excess twin sharing in beta out-of-frame sequences was weaker because fewer shared sequences lowered the signal-to-noise ratio. Invariant T cells such as MAIT and iNKT could partly confound zero-insertion analyses, although diverse VJ usage argued against such confounding for most clonotypes. Abundant cord blood beta clonotypes carried fewer insertions; young adult naive repertoires showed a weaker similar trend, while memory repertoires showed none.

Every donor was a healthy Caucasian. This clonotype was found a few times. It has no known antigen specificity. No qualities accompany the bases; no much larger clone lies one base away. CDR1 and CDR2, looked up from the germline V gene, are KGHDR and SFDVKD. Trimming removed 0 bases from V and 9 bases from J, leaving 5 bases between the germline ends. The CDR3 holds 12 amino acids from the cysteine to the phenylalanine. Here the CDR3 DNA is all that survives: 36 bases in frame from base 1. Receptor libraries were prepared by 5' RACE. TCRdb names Illumina HiSeq 2000 as the instrument used. Template switching added a universal primer binding site, and the final cDNA carried a unique molecular identifier that allowed TCR cDNA molecules to be counted accurately. First-strand cDNA for TCR alpha and beta chains was synthesized from specific primers in the conserved constant-segment region. To control for contamination, every cDNA library carried two barcodes: a SMART-Mk sample barcode plus Illumina barcodes. TruSeq adapter sequences and Illumina sample barcodes were added in two successive PCR steps. Sequencing of the TCR alpha and beta cDNA libraries was done on the Illumina HiSeq platform using custom primers. In the paper's pipeline: Unique molecular identifiers were extracted from raw reads with MiGEC, and CDR3 positions were determined with MiXCR. Recombination models were inferred per individual with the repgenHMM and IGoR tools using an EM algorithm. Shared clonotypes were analyzed with the tcR package in R, and sharing was normalized by the product of cloneset sizes. To study raw recombination free of thymic and clonal selection effects, out-of-frame nonproductive sequences were analyzed. TCRdb itself trimmed the public reads at Q25 with fastp, ran MiXCR and retained productive beta chains. Rows are combined by CDR3 protein, so each entry shows the most common genes and DNA. These V and J calls are TCRdb output, not the study's own analysis. The sample data list around 1.7 million distinct CDR3 sequences, and 32% of these were observed just once. More than 0.25% of the sample comes from the top ten.

What was sequenced was cord blood. Rearrangement joined TRBV24-1 to TRBJ2-1; no D segment can be confidently identified. This TCR came from a newborn girl in good health. Read as DNA, the sequence is TGTGCCACCAGTGATTTGGGCATTGAGCAGTTCTTC. Translated, this is CATSDLGIEQFF.